One sample yielded the 21 T cell receptor beta chains listed below, sequenced in a study of blood T cell repertoires in COVID-19. The repertoire was sequenced with immunoSEQ multiplex PCR; TCRdb's copy has only in-frame clones and lacks some. The sample carries hundreds of thousands of clones, around nine tenths recorded once. Sequencing was done on a sample of PBMCs or T cells enriched from blood (not recorded which). These receptors all stem from a woman in her 30s who had been exposed to COVID-19.

This clone was recorded a few times. The rearrangement links TRBV7-2 to TRBJ2-3; TRBD1 matches at 8 bases. The CDR3 spans 15 residues. With 5 bases clipped from V and 1 base from J, the junction kept 5 bases outside the gene matches. Germline V gene sequence: CDR1 SGHTA, CDR2 FQGNSA. CDR3 region: CASSPTGDRTDTQYF. In DNA, the CDR3 is TGTGCCAGCAGCCCGACAGGGGACCGCACAGATACGCAGTATTTT. The entire variable domain, with the rest obtained from reference TRBV7-2 and TRBJ2-3, is as follows: GAGVSQSPSNKVTEKGKDVELRCDPISGHTALYWYRQSLGQGLEFLIYFQGNSAPDKSGLPSDRFSAERTGGSVSTLTIQRTQQEDSAVYLCASSPTGDRTDTQYFGPGTRLTVL.

V usage is TRBV25-1 and J usage is TRBJ1-2; D is perhaps TRBD1 (5 bases). Trimming shortened V by 1 base and J by 8 bases, and 14 bases separated the two germline ends. Germline CDR1 reads MGHDK; CDR2 reads SYGVNS. This CDR3 is built from 14 residues. The CDR3 nucleotides read TGTGCCAGCAGTGAATCCCAGGGTGAGAAAGGCTACACCTTC. As protein: CASSESQGEKGYTF.

The gene calls are TRBV25-1 and TRBJ1-2; D remains unclear. Germline V gives CDR1 MGHDK, CDR2 SYGVNS. There are 16 residues in the CDR3. Trimming took off 1 base at V and 1 base at J, with 13 bases between the two ends. CDR3 amino acids: CASSEFELGGNYGYTF. CDR3 DNA sequence: TGTGCCAGCAGTGAATTTGAACTGGGAGGTAACTATGGCTACACCTTC.

The rearrangement links TRBV27 to TRBJ2-7, with D possibly TRBD2 on 6 matching bases. Germline-derived CDR1 and CDR2 are MNHEY and SMNVEV (reference sequence). The CDR3 covers 15 residues. V lost 6 bases, J lost 2 bases, and 17 bases lay in between. The CDR3 coding sequence is TGTGCCAGCAGGACTGCTCCCGGAGGGACCTACGAGCAGTACTTC. Residues: CASRTAPGGTYEQYF.

The CDR3 nucleotides read TGTGCCAGCAGCCGCAGGGGCCCTGAAGCTTTCTTT. Translation: CASSRRGPEAFF. The chain combines TRBV5-8 with TRBJ1-1; D possibly corresponds to TRBD1 (6 bases). This CDR3 spans 12 amino acids. The germline CDR1 and CDR2 sequences are SGHTS and YDEGEE. Trimming pared 4 bases from V and 6 bases from J, leaving 10 bases between.

The V gene is TRBV15, the J gene TRBJ1-1; 7 positions match TRBD1. Looked up from germline, CDR1 is LNHNV and CDR2 is YYDKDF (reference sequence). This CDR3 region has 11 residues. Germline trimming cut 8 bases from V and 8 bases from J; bases unmatched to any gene: 5. CDR3 bases: TGTGCCACCGCCGACAGGGCCGAAGCTTTCTTT. Protein product: CATADRAEAFF.

The chain employs TRBV12-3 or TRBV12-4 and TRBJ2-7; possible D gene TRBD1, 5 bases. Trimming pared 5 bases from V and 0 bases from J, leaving 8 bases between. The CDR3 runs 13 residues. The CDR3 reads CASSRGFSYEQYF. The CDR3 DNA follows: TGTGCCAGCAGTAGGGGCTTCTCCTACGAGCAGTACTTC.

The gene calls are TRBV19 and TRBJ1-4, with TRBD1 matching 8 bases. V trimming: 5 bases; J trimming: 8 bases; junction bases outside the gene matches: 7. This CDR3 is built from 14 residues. CDR1 and CDR2 from the germline V gene are LNHDA and SQIVND (reference sequence). In nucleotides, the CDR3 is TGTGCCAGTAGTTACCAGGGGGCCGTGGAAAAACTGTTTTTT. Its protein is CASSYQGAVEKLFF. Looking up the rest from reference TRBV19 and TRBJ1-4 gives the full variable domain: DGGITQSPKYLFRKEGQNVTLSCEQNLNHDAMYWYRQDPGQGLRLIYYSQIVNDFQKGDIAEGYSVSREKKESFPLTVTSAQKNPTAFYLCASSYQGAVEKLFFGSGTQLSVL.

The chain couples TRBV30 to TRBJ1-5; D perhaps matches TRBD1 (5 bases). CDR1 and CDR2 (germline): GTSNPN, SVGIG (reference sequence). V lost 2 bases and J lost 9, with 14 bases in between. This CDR3 has 13 amino acids. CDR3 protein: CAWSPGAGWPQHF. CDR3 in DNA: TGTGCCTGGAGTCCCGGGGCGGGGTGGCCCCAGCATTTT.

This rearrangement joins TRBV3-1 (or the pseudogene TRBV3-2) to TRBJ2-2; no clear D gene. The CDR3 contains 17 residues. Germline CDR1 and CDR2: LGHDT and YNNKEL (reference sequence). V shed 5 bases and J shed 0 bases, with 16 bases lying between them. The CDR3 sequence: CASSSYTGRANTGELFF. For the CDR3, the DNA is TGTGCCAGCAGCTCCTATACGGGTCGCGCGAACACCGGGGAGCTGTTTTTT.

The rearrangement uses TRBV7-9 and TRBJ2-5; 7 nucleotides line up with TRBD1. Germline-derived CDR1 and CDR2 are SEHNR and FQNEAQ (reference sequence). CDR3 length: 14 residues. The V gene end was trimmed by 5 bases and the J gene end by 2 bases; junction bases not matched to a gene: 5. This CDR3 reads CASSVRDRQETQYF. CDR3 in DNA: TGTGCCAGCAGCGTAAGGGACAGACAAGAGACCCAGTACTTC.

This chain connects TRBV29-1 to TRBJ2-6; D might be TRBD2 (6 bases). Trimming stripped 7 bases from V and 4 bases from J, with 17 bases between. CDR3 length: 15 residues. The germline CDR1 and CDR2 sequences are SQVTM and ANQGSEA. The CDR3 reads CSATRAGYGANVLTF. In DNA form, the CDR3 reads TGCAGCGCTACACGCGCGGGGTACGGGGCCAACGTCCTGACTTTC.

This sequence joins TRBV28 and TRBJ2-7, with a possible D match to TRBD1 (6 bases). Germline assignment: CDR1 MDHEN and CDR2 SYDVKM. The CDR3 is 16 residues long. V dropped 3 bases and J dropped 0 bases, with 15 bases sitting between them. CDR3 bases: TGTGCCAGCAGTTTGGTGACAGGCGAAAGCTCCTACGAGCAGTACTTC. It translates to CASSLVTGESSYEQYF.

This clone was recorded once. V usage is TRBV3-1 (or the pseudogene TRBV3-2) and J usage is TRBJ1-2; possibly TRBD1 for D (5 bases). The CDR3 covers 22 residues. V lost 0 bases and J lost 3, with 32 bases in between. Looked up from germline, CDR1 is LGHDT and CDR2 is YNNKEL (reference sequence). Here the CDR3 DNA reads TGTGCCAGCAGCCAAGATAGGGGCCCCCTGAGTATTAGTTCCCACTTAGACTATGGCTACACCTTC. Its translation: CASSQDRGPLSISSHLDYGYTF.

A word on this clone: The sample holds other DNA sequences that translate to the same CDR3. The gene calls are TRBV5-1 and TRBJ2-3; D may be TRBD1 (6 bases). CDR3 length equals 15 residues. V lost 0 bases, J lost 0 bases, and 8 bases lay in between. Per the germline V gene, CDR1 is SGHRS and CDR2 is YFSETQ. CDR3 coding DNA: TGCGCCAGCAGCTTGGGTCAGGGGAGCACAGATACGCAGTATTTT. Its translation is CASSLGQGSTDTQYF.

This clone showed up just a few times. The J gene is TRBJ1-2, the V gene TRBV11-2, with a possible D match to TRBD1 (5 bases). Germline-derived CDR1 and CDR2 are SGHAT and FQNNGV. CDR3 length: 14 amino acids. Trimming took 5 bases from V and 4 from J, leaving 14 bases between them. This CDR3 reads CASSTPRGGYGYTF. CDR3 nucleotide sequence: TGTGCCAGCAGCACCCCCCGGGGGGGCTATGGCTACACCTTC.

This chain connects TRBV13 to TRBJ2-2, with 10 bases fitting TRBD2. The CDR3 runs to 20 residues. Germline CDR1 and CDR2: PRHDT and FYEKMQ (reference sequence). Germline trimming cut 0 bases from V and 2 bases from J; bases unmatched to any gene: 12. Written as DNA, the CDR3 is TGTGCCAGCAGCTTAGGCCATATAACTAGCGGGGCACTTAACACCGGGGAGCTGTTTTTT. The encoded protein is CASSLGHITSGALNTGELFF.

The gene calls are TRBV18 and TRBJ1-4, with 10 bases identical to TRBD1. Germline V gene data show CDR1 as KGHSH and CDR2 as LQKENI. This CDR3 comprises 14 residues. The V segment lost 4 bases and the J segment 7 bases; nucleotides outside the gene matches: 3. In nucleotides, the CDR3 is TGTGCCAGCTCACTCCGGGACAGGGGTGAAAAACTGTTTTTT. Its protein is CASSLRDRGEKLFF.

The V gene is TRBV6-5, the J gene TRBJ2-7; 8 bases agree with TRBD1. CDR1 MNHEY and CDR2 SVGAGI come from the germline V gene. V was clipped by 6 bases and J by 3 bases; unmatched bases: 10. CDR3 length: 15 amino acids. CDR3 amino acids: CASRGLEQGDYEQYF. CDR3 DNA: TGTGCCAGCAGGGGCCTTGAACAGGGGGACTACGAGCAGTACTTC.

The chain uses TRBV11-2 and TRBJ1-6, with TRBD1 matching over 7 bases. V lost 0 bases to trimming and J lost 1 base; unmatched junction nucleotides: 6. CDR3 length equals 18 residues. The germline V gene encodes CDR1 SGHAT and CDR2 FQNNGV. CDR3 DNA sequence: TGTGCCAGCAGCTTAGAGATACAGGGGCGATCCTATAATTCACCCCTCCACTTT. Protein sequence: CASSLEIQGRSYNSPLHF.

V is TRBV7-3 and J is TRBJ2-1, with TRBD1 identical over 7 bases. Trimming removed 5 bases from V and 8 bases from J; junction bases left unmatched: 15. This CDR3 region has 16 residues. Germline values: CDR1 SGHTA, CDR2 FQGTGA. For the CDR3, the DNA is TGTGCCAGCAGCACCCACAGGGGCTCCCTTAGAGATGAGCAGTTCTTC. Protein sequence: CASSTHRGSLRDEQFF.